This T cell receptor (beta chain) was captured by sequencing in a study of blood T cell repertoires in COVID-19. In the original workflow: Scientists estimated how many nucleated cells there were by amplifying reference gene primers. Assay: immunoSEQ multiplex PCR; the TCRdb copy retains only in-frame clones and omits some. Clonal size and the V and J genes are those of that table, whereas D and trimming came from the DNA. This table has about 61,000 clones, just over 85% appearing once. Looked up from germline, CDR1 is MDHEN and CDR2 is SYDVKM. The CDR3 runs 15 residues. The J segment lost 4 bases and the V segment lost 2 bases, leaving 5 bases of the junction unmatched.

The specimen sequenced was peripheral blood. The chain carries TRBV28 and TRBJ2-5, with 9 nucleotides matching TRBD2. This TCR was sampled from a woman aged 80 or older with active COVID-19. DNA of the CDR3: TGTGCCAGCAGTTTAGGGCGGGGGGGCGGAGAGACCCAGTACTTC. Its translation: CASSLGRGGGETQYF.